The clone carrying this T cell receptor beta chain was counted ten times or more. What it recognizes is unknown. The CDR3 covers 15 residues. Germline CDR1 SGHDN, CDR2 FVKESK. Trimming shortened V by 1 base and J by 2 bases, and 11 bases separated the two germline ends. This sample is part of a study of T-cell memory formation after mild COVID-19. The study's findings and limits: Clones that contracted from day 15 to 85 had balanced CD4/CD8; later expanders were CD4+ biased. Among CD4+ contracting clones, most were CM and EM, and CD8+ ones EMRA. Pre-infection memory held some responding clones, suggesting pre-existing cross-reactive T cells responded.

cDNA libraries for TCR alpha and TCR beta, carrying sample barcodes and UMIs, came from 5'RACE with constant-segment primers. TCRdb analysed the 5' RACE reads with MiXCR anew, one entry per CDR3 protein. The sample holds roughly 250,000 distinct CDR3 sequences, about a sixth seen once. The sequence derives from a man aged 18 to 30 who had mild COVID-19 (a few samples of this study predate the infection). Cell type and time point are not known. Sequencing input: PBMCs or a T cell subset sorted from them (not recorded which). The chain links TRBV14 to TRBJ1-1; D might be TRBD1 (5 bases). In nucleotides, the CDR3 is TGTGCCAGCAGCCAAGGGGGCGCCTTAAACACTGAAGCTTTCTTT. Translation: CASSQGGALNTEAFF. The whole variable domain, remainder taken from reference TRBV14 and TRBJ1-1, is EAGVTQFPSHSVIEKGQTVTLRCDPISGHDNLYWYRRVMGKEIKFLLHFVKESKQDESGMPNNRFLAERTGGTYSTLKVQPAELEDSGVYFCASSQGGALNTEAFFGQGTRLTVV.